This T cell receptor (beta chain) was identified during a study of cytomegalovirus exposure and HLA in healthy donors. PCR amplification relied on 60 Vbeta primers (plus 13 Jbeta primers). Libraries were prepared by immunoSEQ multiplex PCR; TCRdb keeps only in-frame clonotypes and omits some of them. This table has 70,000 to 90,000 clones, just over 70% appearing once. This clone was seen more than once but under ten times. The material sequenced was PBMCs. The sequence was obtained from a man between 60 and 75 years old in good health and CMV-seropositive.

CDR3 residues: CASSFSGREEYF. The DNA of the CDR3 is TGTGCCAGCAGCTTTAGTGGCAGGGAGGAGTACTTC. The V and J genes are TRBV5-4 and TRBJ2-4; tentatively, D is TRBD2 (6 bases). The V gene's germline CDR1 is SGHNT and CDR2 YYREEE (reference sequence). V was trimmed by 2 bases and J by 14 bases, leaving 14 bases between them. The CDR3 totals 12 residues.